This T cell receptor beta chain stems from a study of cytomegalovirus exposure and HLA in healthy donors. In its sample, this clone was seen once. Its matching antigen is unknown. Both 60 Vbeta primers and 13 Jbeta primers went into the PCR. Only in-frame clones appear in the TCRdb table, and some are missing; sequencing was by immunoSEQ multiplex PCR. The sample contains about 160,000 clones, roughly 77% of which appear only once. The CDR3 length is 14 residues. Trimming removed 1 base at V and 5 bases at J, with 11 bases between. Per germline, CDR1 SGDLS and CDR2 YYNGEE. Whole-study findings and limits: There were three CMV-associated chains whose specificity for CMV antigens was confirmed in vitro. According to an earlier analysis, most TCR beta V segments yielded productive rearrangements about 90% or about 30% of the time.

The sample consisted of PBMCs. This TCR was recovered from a woman between 45 and 60 years old in good health and CMV-seropositive. V gene TRBV9 combines with J gene TRBJ2-3; no clear D. CDR3 sequence: CASSVTSAVDTQYF. Here the CDR3 DNA reads TGTGCCAGCAGCGTAACGAGCGCCGTAGATACGCAGTATTTT.